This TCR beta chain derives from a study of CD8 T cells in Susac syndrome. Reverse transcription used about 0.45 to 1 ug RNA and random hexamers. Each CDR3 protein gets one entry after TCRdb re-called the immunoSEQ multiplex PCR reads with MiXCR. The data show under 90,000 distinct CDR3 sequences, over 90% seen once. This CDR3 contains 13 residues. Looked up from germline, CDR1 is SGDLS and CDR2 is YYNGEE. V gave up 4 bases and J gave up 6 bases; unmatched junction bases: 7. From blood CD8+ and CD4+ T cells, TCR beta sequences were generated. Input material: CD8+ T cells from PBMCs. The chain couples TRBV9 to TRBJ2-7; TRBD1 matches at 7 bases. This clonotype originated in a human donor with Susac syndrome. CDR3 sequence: CASSRGQSGEQYF. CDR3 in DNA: TGTGCCAGCAGCCGGGGACAGTCTGGCGAGCAGTACTTC.